Following are 13 T cell receptor beta chains from one sample sequenced in a study of T cell responses to AZD1222 COVID-19 vaccine (dated by TCRdb to the early 2020s). Preparation of the library involved the immunoSEQ multiplex PCR assay. TCRdb's version of the immuneACCESS table is confined to in-frame rearrangements and falls short of the full clone set. An unresolved V gene accounts for under half of the shortfall where checked; the remainder is of unknown origin. The table for this sample lists approximately 150,000 clones; more than 80% of them were counted only once. The top ten clones comprise around 1.5% of the sample. The time point label here, explained by the study, means: baseline before first vaccination. The source material was peripheral blood, sampled on day 0 of AZD1222 vaccination. Every receptor here comes from an adult in good health.

This CDR3 reads CSALLAEVAAFF. In DNA form, the CDR3 reads TGCAGCGCCCTACTAGCGGAGGTGGCAGCTTTCTTT. The chain has TRBV29-1 and TRBJ1-1; the D is unclear. The germline V and J ends were trimmed by 7 bases and 10 bases, with 19 bases remaining between them. The CDR3 has 12 residues. Germline V lookup: CDR1 SQVTM, CDR2 ANQGSEA.

The chain has TRBV19 and TRBJ2-4; D possibly matches TRBD1 or TRBD2 (5 bases each). The germline V and J ends were trimmed by 3 bases and 0 bases, with 9 bases remaining between them. The germline gives CDR1 LNHDA, CDR2 SQIVND (reference sequence). The CDR3 contains 15 residues. This CDR3 reads CASSIGTLAKNIQYF. In DNA, the CDR3 is TGTGCCAGTAGTATCGGGACCTTAGCCAAAAACATTCAGTACTTC.

The CDR3 region is CASSQVGGGNTEAFF. The CDR3 bases are TGTGCCAGCAGCCAAGTTGGTGGAGGTAACACTGAAGCTTTCTTT. The chain recombines TRBV14 with TRBJ1-1, with D unclear. V lost 1 base and J 2 bases, leaving 11 bases between the germline ends. The CDR3 totals 15 residues. Looked up from germline, CDR1 is SGHDN and CDR2 is FVKESK.

The rearrangement joins TRBV7-9 to TRBJ1-5; D gene ambiguous. Deletions cut 3 bases from V and 5 bases from J, with 8 bases between. The CDR3 has 13 amino acids. Looked up from germline, CDR1 is SEHNR and CDR2 is FQNEAQ (reference sequence). CDR3 in DNA: TGTGCCAGCAGCTTGGTAGCAGATCAGCCCCAGCATTTT. Translated, it gives CASSLVADQPQHF.

This chain connects TRBV11-3 to TRBJ2-1; maybe TRBD2 (6 bases). The CDR3 length is 13 residues. V shed 4 bases and J shed 6 bases, with 10 bases lying between them. Germline lookup yields CDR1 SGHNT and CDR2 YENEEA. CDR3 nucleotide sequence: TGTGCCAGCAGCTGGGGACTTTCCAATGAGCAGTTCTTC. Translating it yields CASSWGLSNEQFF.

This chain connects TRBV11-2 to TRBJ2-6, with D hard to call. The CDR3 runs 13 residues. The germline CDR1 and CDR2 sequences are SGHAT and FQNNGV. Trimming stripped 3 bases from V and 3 bases from J, with 3 bases between. In DNA form, the CDR3 reads TGTGCCAGCAGCTTGTATGGGGCCAACGTCCTGACTTTC. The encoded protein is CASSLYGANVLTF.

This clone appeared once. V gene TRBV13 combines with J gene TRBJ2-7, with D perhaps being TRBD1 or TRBD2 (5 bases each). Germline V gene data show CDR1 as PRHDT and CDR2 as FYEKMQ (reference sequence). V was trimmed by 0 bases and J by 9 bases, leaving 9 bases between them. The CDR3 sequence is 12 residues long. CDR3 DNA sequence: TGTGCCAGCAGCTTAGGCCGGGGCGTGCAGTACTTC. Amino acids: CASSLGRGVQYF.

The chain uses TRBV7-9 and TRBJ1-1; 12 positions match TRBD1. The V segment lost 5 bases and the J segment 5 bases; nucleotides outside the gene matches: 9. Germline V gene sequence: CDR1 SEHNR, CDR2 FQNEAQ (reference sequence). The CDR3 is made up of 16 amino acids. CDR3 sequence reads: CASSIGTGGIFTEAFF. The DNA of the CDR3 is TGTGCCAGCAGCATCGGGACAGGGGGCATCTTTACTGAAGCTTTCTTT.

The chain carries TRBV19 and TRBJ2-3; D unresolved. Trimming cost V 5 bases and J 2 bases, with 17 bases left between them. CDR1 LNHDA and CDR2 SQIVND come from the germline V gene (reference sequence). This CDR3 region has 16 residues. The CDR3 is CASSATGTSNTDTQYF. The CDR3 DNA is TGTGCCAGTAGTGCTACCGGCACCTCCAACACAGATACGCAGTATTTT.

This chain links TRBV5-6 with TRBJ2-7, with TRBD1 as a possible D gene (6 bases). The CDR3 loop spans 13 amino acids. Germline assignment: CDR1 SGHDT and CDR2 YYEEEE. Trimming removed 0 bases from V and 3 bases from J, with 7 bases in between. The DNA for the CDR3 is TGTGCCAGCAGCTTGGGGACAGACTACGAGCAGTACTTC. It specifies CASSLGTDYEQYF. Full variable domain (rest looked up from reference TRBV5-6 and TRBJ2-7): DAGVTQSPTHLIKTRGQQVTLRCSPKSGHDTVSWYQQALGQGPQFIFQYYEEEERQRGNFPDRFSGHQFPNYSSELNVNALLLGDSALYLCASSLGTDYEQYFGPGTRLTVT.

V and J are TRBV6-5 and TRBJ2-7, with TRBD1 matching over 8 bases. J lost 5 bases, V lost 3 bases, and 6 bases had no gene match. This CDR3 spans 14 amino acids. Per the germline V gene, CDR1 is MNHEY and CDR2 is SVGAGI. The CDR3 loop is CASSYIGQGDEQYF. CDR3 in DNA: TGTGCCAGCAGTTATATCGGACAGGGCGACGAGCAGTACTTC.

The table lists this clone with a few counts. The chain is built from TRBV29-1 and TRBJ1-3, with D maybe TRBD1 (6 bases). The CDR3 runs 14 residues. Looked up from germline, CDR1 is SQVTM and CDR2 is ANQGSEA. With 4 bases removed from V and 4 bases from J, the gap between germline ends came to 14 bases. The CDR3 region is CSVGQAQGGNTIYF. Here the CDR3 DNA reads TGCAGCGTTGGCCAGGCGCAGGGGGGAAACACCATATATTTT.

The genes are TRBV6-2 or TRBV6-3 and TRBJ2-5; possibly TRBD2 for D (6 bases). The CDR3 runs to 17 residues. Germline V gene data show CDR1 as MNHEY and CDR2 as SVGEGT. Trimming pared 5 bases from V and 1 base from J, leaving 20 bases between. The CDR3 DNA sequence: TGTGCCAGCAGTGCCCCTGCCCGCGGGGCACCCCAAGAGACCCAGTACTTC. Translated: CASSAPARGAPQETQYF.